This entry lists 20 T cell receptor beta chains sequenced from one sample in a study of prognosis after radiotherapy for stage I lung cancer. Template was genomic DNA; TCR beta CDR3 amplified in two multiplex PCR rounds. First-round PCR used primers specific to each TRBV and TRBJ gene. One entry per CDR3 protein results from TCRdb running MiXCR on the multiplex PCR reads. The table lists around 28,000 distinct CDR3 sequences, 40% to 60% of them singletons. The sample was PBMCs, taken before or after stereotactic body radiation therapy (not recorded which). Receptors were obtained from a donor over 45 with non-small cell lung cancer.

Concerning this clonotype: A read error is the likely source, as a far larger clone sits one nucleotide away. This rearrangement joins TRBV6-4 to TRBJ2-7; tentatively, D is TRBD1 or TRBD2 (7 bases each). The CDR3 runs to 21 residues. CDR1 is MRHNA and CDR2 is SNTAGT in the germline V gene. Trimming pared 5 bases from V and 6 bases from J, leaving 38 bases between. CDR3 in amino acids: CASSYLSPGGRGSRKGSEQYF. CDR3 sequence (DNA): TGTGCCAGCAGTTACCTCTCACCGGGGGGCAGGGGGAGTAGAAAAGGGTCCGAGCAGTACTTC.

By frequency in the sample, this clonotype is medium-sized (0.01 to 0.1%). In DNA, the CDR3 is TGCGCCAGCAGCTTATTAGCGGGGGTGAACACCGGGGAGCTGTTTTTT. Residues: CASSLLAGVNTGELFF. This chain connects TRBV5-1 to TRBJ2-2; 9 bases agree with TRBD2. Germline CDR1 SGHRS, CDR2 YFSETQ. The junction had 3 bases not matched to a gene; V was cut back by 2 bases and J by 1 base. CDR3 length: 16 residues.

Many counts were recorded for this clonotype. The chain links TRBV5-5 to TRBJ2-1; possibly TRBD1 for D (6 bases). V lost 4 bases and J 3 bases, leaving 14 bases between the germline ends. This CDR3 contains 15 residues. Germline-derived CDR1 and CDR2 are SGHKS and YYEKEE (reference sequence). The CDR3 bases are TGTGCCAGCAGCCCAACGGACAGACACTACAATGAGCAGTTCTTC. Its protein is CASSPTDRHYNEQFF.

J is TRBJ1-3 and V is TRBV20-1; D not resolved. CDR3 length: 13 amino acids. The V gene's germline CDR1 is DFQATT and CDR2 SNEGSKA (reference sequence). The V end lost 2 bases, the J end lost 6 bases, and 11 bases lay between the germline ends. This chain's CDR3 is CSARQPSSNTIYF. CDR3 nucleotide sequence: TGCAGTGCTAGACAGCCATCCTCAAACACCATATATTTT.

About this clonotype itself: This likely traces to a read error, being one base from a far larger clone. The chain carries TRBV12-3 or TRBV12-4 and TRBJ2-5, with D possibly matching TRBD2 (6 bases). Trimming stripped 10 bases from V and 5 bases from J, with 17 bases between. CDR3 length: 13 amino acids. Here the CDR3 reads CAIRDWVLETQYF. The CDR3, as DNA: TGTGCCATCAGGGACTGGGTCCTGGAGACCCAGTACTTC.

This clonotype was seen at least ten times. The gene calls are TRBV5-1 and TRBJ2-3; no clear D gene. Germline CDR1 is SGHRS and CDR2 is YFSETQ. The V end lost 4 bases, the J end lost 2 bases, and 5 bases lay between the germline ends. The CDR3 spans 12 residues. The CDR3 reads CASSIVTDTQYF. CDR3 nucleotides: TGCGCCAGCAGCATCGTCACAGATACGCAGTATTTT.

In this sample, this clonotype is medium-sized. V gene TRBV3-1 combines with J gene TRBJ1-2, with a weak D call TRBD1 (5 bases). The CDR3 consists of 11 residues. Trimming shortened V by 3 bases and J by 6 bases, and 5 bases separated the two germline ends. The germline V gene has CDR1 LGHDT and CDR2 YNNKEL (reference sequence). DNA of the CDR3: TGTGCCAGCAGCCAGGGACATGGCTACACCTTC. This codes for CASSQGHGYTF.

Note on this clonotype: A junction end diverges from the germline sequence, so it may reflect a read error. This chain links TRBV6-2 or TRBV6-3 with TRBJ2-7, with 11 positions matching TRBD2. The CDR3 sequence is 16 residues long. The germline CDR1 and CDR2 sequences are MNHEY and SVGEGT. The CDR3 nucleotides read TGTGCCAGCAGTACCAAGACTAGCGGGATACCCTACGAGCAGTGCTTC. The encoded protein is CASSTKTSGIPYEQCF.

This clonotype has a count of ten or more. This chain uses TRBV20-1 with TRBJ1-4; D unresolved. CDR1 is DFQATT, CDR2 SNEGSKA, per germline (reference sequence). V lost 0 bases, J lost 7 bases, and 18 bases lay in between. The CDR3 is 16 residues long. CDR3 in amino acids: CSARDRDKMETEKLFF. In DNA, the CDR3 is TGCAGTGCTAGAGATCGCGACAAAATGGAGACTGAAAAACTGTTTTTT.

This chain uses TRBV25-1 with TRBJ1-3; 8 bases agree with TRBD1. The CDR3 extends over 15 amino acids. Per germline, CDR1 MGHDK and CDR2 SYGVNS. The V and J ends lost 7 bases and 4 bases, in that order; junction bases with no gene match: 9. The CDR3 region has the DNA TGTGCCAGCAAGTTCAGGGGGCCAGTCGGAAACACCATATATTTT. This gives the protein CASKFRGPVGNTIYF.

As to this clonotype: Its ends do not fully match the called genes, so a read error is possible. The rearrangement uses TRBV6-5 and TRBJ1-5; 10 bases are a match to TRBD1. The germline CDR1 and CDR2 sequences are MNHEY and SVGAGI. This CDR3 has 15 residues. CDR3 DNA sequence: TGTGCCAGCAGGAGGACAGGGGGGATCAATCAGCCCCAGCACTTT. Translated, it gives CASRRTGGINQPQHF.

The chain uses TRBV12-3 or TRBV12-4 and TRBJ2-7; D is uncertain. V was cut by 7 bases and J by 2 bases, with 3 bases left in between. CDR3 size: 10 residues. As DNA, the CDR3 is TGTGCCAGCACCACCTACGAGCAGTACTTC. This sequence encodes CASTTYEQYF.

The chain joins TRBV9 to TRBJ2-1, with a possible D match to TRBD2 (5 bases). The V end was cut by 4 bases, the J end by 7 bases, with 18 bases between. Germline CDR1 reads SGDLS; CDR2 reads YYNGEE. The CDR3 extends over 15 amino acids. In DNA, the CDR3 is TGTGCCAGCAGCATAAGTGTGGGAGTAGGGAATGAGCAGTTCTTC. Residues: CASSISVGVGNEQFF.

This clonotype was observed at least ten times. The chain employs TRBV10-3 and TRBJ1-2; D perhaps matches TRBD1 (5 bases). This CDR3 spans 14 amino acids. With 4 bases removed from V and 4 bases from J, the gap between germline ends came to 13 bases. Germline loops: CDR1 ENHRY, CDR2 SYGVKD. The CDR3 DNA sequence: TGTGCCATCAGTGCTCGACAGTTTGGCTATGGCTACACCTTC. It yields the protein CAISARQFGYGYTF.

This clonotype was seen ten or more times. The CDR3 region is CSAVGGGEQYF. The CDR3 DNA follows: TGCAGTGCTGTGGGGGGAGGGGAGCAGTACTTC. V gene TRBV20-1 combines with J gene TRBJ2-7; 7 nucleotides agree with TRBD2. This CDR3 spans 11 amino acids. The junction had 5 bases not matched to a gene; V was cut back by 5 bases and J by 7 bases. Per germline, CDR1 DFQATT and CDR2 SNEGSKA (reference sequence).

Concerning this clonotype itself: A much larger clone differs by one base, so this may be a read error. This rearrangement joins TRBV5-6 to TRBJ2-7; D is unclear. There are 13 residues in the CDR3. Germline V gives CDR1 SGHDT, CDR2 YYEEEE. The V gene lost 2 bases and the J gene lost 3 bases, with 9 bases spanning the gap. CDR3 sequence (DNA): TGTGCCAGCAGCTTTTCTATCCACTACGAGCAGTACTTC. Translating gives CASSFSIHYEQYF.

This clonotype has a count of ten or more. The genes are TRBV20-1 and TRBJ2-1; the D gene is possibly TRBD2 (5 bases). Between the trimmed V and J ends, which lost 0 bases and 7 bases, there was a span of 16 bases. The length of the CDR3 is 15 residues. Germline CDR1 DFQATT, CDR2 SNEGSKA (reference sequence). CDR3 residues: CSARDDRRVRNEQFF. CDR3 nucleotide sequence: TGCAGTGCTAGAGATGACCGGCGGGTAAGGAATGAGCAGTTCTTC.

The chain joins TRBV7-3 to TRBJ2-1; TRBD1 matches at 7 bases. The CDR3 spans 15 residues. V gave up 4 bases and J gave up 2 bases; unmatched junction bases: 5. From germline, CDR1 is SGHTA and CDR2 FQGTGA. CDR3 residues: CASSSDRAAYNEQFF. The CDR3 DNA is TGTGCCAGCAGCTCTGACAGGGCTGCCTACAATGAGCAGTTCTTC.

This clonotype appeared many times. V is TRBV28 and J is TRBJ2-1; 7 nucleotides line up with TRBD2. J gave up 3 bases and V 5 bases, and 19 bases lay outside the gene matches. This CDR3 region has 19 residues. Germline lookup yields CDR1 MDHEN and CDR2 SYDVKM. The CDR3 DNA reads as TGTGCCAGCAGTCCTTCCTGGGGCGGGAGAAAGAAAAACTACAATGAGCAGTTCTTC. Its protein product is CASSPSWGGRKKNYNEQFF.

This clonotype was seen only a few times. This could be a read error, since a much larger clone is one nucleotide away. V gene TRBV7-2 combines with J gene TRBJ2-7, with D unresolved. Trimming shortened V by 5 bases and J by 1 base, and 3 bases separated the two germline ends. Germline V gene lookup returns CDR1 SGHTA and CDR2 FQGNSA. CDR3 length: 11 amino acids. The CDR3 protein is CASSRSYEQYF. The CDR3 DNA sequence: TGTGCCAGCAGCCGTTCCTACGAGCAGTACTTC.